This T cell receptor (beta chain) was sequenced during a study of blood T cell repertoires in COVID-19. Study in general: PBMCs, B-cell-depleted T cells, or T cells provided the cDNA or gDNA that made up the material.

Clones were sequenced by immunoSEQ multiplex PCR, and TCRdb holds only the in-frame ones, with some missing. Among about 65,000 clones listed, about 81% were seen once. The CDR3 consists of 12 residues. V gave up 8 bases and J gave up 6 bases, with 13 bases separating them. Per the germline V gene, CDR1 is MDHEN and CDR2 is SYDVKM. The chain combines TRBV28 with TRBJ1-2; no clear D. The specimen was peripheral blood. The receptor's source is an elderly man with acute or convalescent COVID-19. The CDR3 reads CASSPRSDGYTF. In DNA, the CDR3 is TGTGCCAGCTCCCCCAGGTCCGATGGCTACACCTTC.